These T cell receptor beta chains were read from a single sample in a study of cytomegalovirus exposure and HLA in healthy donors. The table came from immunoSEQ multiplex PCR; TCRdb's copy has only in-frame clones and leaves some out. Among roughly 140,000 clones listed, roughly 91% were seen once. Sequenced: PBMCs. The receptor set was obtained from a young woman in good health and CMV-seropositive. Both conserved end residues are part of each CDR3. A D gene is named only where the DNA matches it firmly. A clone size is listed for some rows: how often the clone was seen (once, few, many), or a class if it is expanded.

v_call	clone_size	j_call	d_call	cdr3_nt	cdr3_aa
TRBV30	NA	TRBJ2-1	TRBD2	TGTGCCTGGAATGCCGCACTAGCGCGTGAGCAGTTCTTC	CAWNAALAREQFF
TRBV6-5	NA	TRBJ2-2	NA	TGTGCCAGCAGCCGAGGTGGGAACACCGGGGAGCTGTTTTTT	CASSRGGNTGELFF
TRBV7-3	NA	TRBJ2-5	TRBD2	TGTGCCAGCAGCTCCCGGACTAGCGGGAGGCAAGAGACCCAGTACTTC	CASSSRTSGRQETQYF
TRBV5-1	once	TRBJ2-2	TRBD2	TGCGCCAGCAGCTTGCTAGCGGACACCGGGGAGCTGTTTTTT	CASSLLADTGELFF
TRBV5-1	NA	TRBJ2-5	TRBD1	TGCGCCAGCAGCTCCCCCCCACAGGGGTTCGGACAAGAGACCCAGTACTTC	CASSSPPQGFGQETQYF
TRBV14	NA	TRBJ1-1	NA	TGTGCCAGCAGCCAAGTCGCAGGGGCGACCGCTTTCTTT	CASSQVAGATAFF
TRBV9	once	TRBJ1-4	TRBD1	TGTGCCAGCAGCGTAGCCGGGACAGGGGTGGGGCAGAATGAAAAACTGTTTTTT	CASSVAGTGVGQNEKLFF
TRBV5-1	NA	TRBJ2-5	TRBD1	TGCGCCAGCAGCTTCGGACAGGGACAAGAGACCCAGTACTTC	CASSFGQGQETQYF
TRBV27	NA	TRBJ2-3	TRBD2	TGTGCCAGCAGTTTACTCGGACTAGCGCCGAGCACAGATACGCAGTATTTT	CASSLLGLAPSTDTQYF
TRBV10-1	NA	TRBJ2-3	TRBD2	TGCGCCAGCAGTCCTACTAGCGGGAGCTTTGTGTCAGATACGCAGTATTTT	CASSPTSGSFVSDTQYF
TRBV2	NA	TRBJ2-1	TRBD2	TGTGCCAGCAAAGGGACTAGCGGGAGCGATGAGCAGTTCTTC	CASKGTSGSDEQFF
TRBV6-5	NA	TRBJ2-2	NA	TGTGCCAGCAGTACGCGGGACTCACTCACCGGGGAGCTGTTTTTT	CASSTRDSLTGELFF
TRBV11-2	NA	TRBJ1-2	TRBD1	TGTGCCAGCAGCTTAGATCAGGGGACAGGGGGCGAACGAAACTATGGCTACACCTTC	CASSLDQGTGGERNYGYTF
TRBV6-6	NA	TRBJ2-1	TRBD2	TGTGCCAGCAGTTCCGGGACTAGCGGGAGGGGTGAGCAGTTCTTC	CASSSGTSGRGEQFF
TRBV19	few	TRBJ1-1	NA	TGTGCCAGTAGTCCTCGCCGGACGGGGGGAACTGAAGCTTTCTTT	CASSPRRTGGTEAFF
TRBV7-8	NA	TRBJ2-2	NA	TGTGCCAGCAGCAACTTCGACACCGGGGAGCTGTTTTTT	CASSNFDTGELFF
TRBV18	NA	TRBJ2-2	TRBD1	TGTGCCAGCTCATCTATCGAGACAGGGGGCGACACCGGGGAGCTGTTTTTT	CASSSIETGGDTGELFF
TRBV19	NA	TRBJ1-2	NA	TGTGCCAGTAGTATGGTAACCCATGAGGGCTACACCTTC	CASSMVTHEGYTF
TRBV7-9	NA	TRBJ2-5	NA	TGTGCCAGCAGCACCAGTCTTCGGGCCCAGTACTTC	CASSTSLRAQYF
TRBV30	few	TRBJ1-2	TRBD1	TGTGCCTGGAGTGTACTGGGCAGGGGGCCATATGGCTACACCTTC	CAWSVLGRGPYGYTF
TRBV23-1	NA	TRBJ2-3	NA	TGCGCCAGCAGGGGGGGGCCCGAGGCTAGCACAGATACGCAGTATTTT	CASRGGPEASTDTQYF
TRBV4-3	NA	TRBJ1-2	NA	TGCGCCAGCAGCCACCAGGGGAGCTATGGCTACACCTTC	CASSHQGSYGYTF
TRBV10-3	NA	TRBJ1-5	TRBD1	TGTGCCATCAGGACCGACAGGGCCCAGCCCCAGCATTTT	CAIRTDRAQPQHF
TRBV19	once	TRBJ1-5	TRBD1	TGTGCCAGTAGTATAACAGGGGGCTCCAATCAGCCCCAGCATTTT	CASSITGGSNQPQHF
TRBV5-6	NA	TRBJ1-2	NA	TGTGCCAGCAGCGCCTTCTCCAGTGACTATGGCTACACCTTC	CASSAFSSDYGYTF
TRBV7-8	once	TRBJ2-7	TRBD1	TGTGCCAGCAGCTTGGATACCGGGACAGTAGACGAGCAGTACTTC	CASSLDTGTVDEQYF
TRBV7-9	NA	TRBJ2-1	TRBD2	TGTGCCAGCAGCTGGGCCCCGGCGGGAGGGGCCCATGAGCAGTTCTTC	CASSWAPAGGAHEQFF
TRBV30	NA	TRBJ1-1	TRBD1	TGTGCCTGGAGTCCAGGGGGGTCAACTGAAGCTTTCTTT	CAWSPGGSTEAFF
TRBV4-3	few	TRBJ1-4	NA	TGCGCCAGCAGCCAAGTCCGTGAAAAACTGTTTTTT	CASSQVREKLFF
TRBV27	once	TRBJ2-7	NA	TGTGCCAGCATGGGTGGGGCCTCCTACGAGCAGTACTTC	CASMGGASYEQYF
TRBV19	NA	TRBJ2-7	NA	TGTGCCAGTAGTAGTACAGGTTACGAGCAGTACTTC	CASSSTGYEQYF
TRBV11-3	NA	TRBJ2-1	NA	TGTGCCAGCAGCAAGCGAGCTAGCCCTCCCACCGATGAGCAGTTCTTC	CASSKRASPPTDEQFF
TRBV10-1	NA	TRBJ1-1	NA	TGCGCCAGCAGTGAGTCGCTGGGGCGCGTCACTGAAGCTTTCTTT	CASSESLGRVTEAFF
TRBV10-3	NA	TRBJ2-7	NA	TGTGCCATCCAGGGGGACTCCTCCTACGAGCAGTACTTC	CAIQGDSSYEQYF
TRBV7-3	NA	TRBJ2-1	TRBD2	TGTGCCAGCAGCTTAAGGGGAGCGGGGATCTACAATGAGCAGTTCTTC	CASSLRGAGIYNEQFF
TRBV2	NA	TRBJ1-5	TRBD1	TGTGCCAGCAGTCGACAGGGATGGGGCAATCAGCCCCAGCATTTT	CASSRQGWGNQPQHF
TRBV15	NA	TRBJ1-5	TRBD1	TGTGCCACCAGCCTGACGACAGGGGGTGGTCAGCCCCAGCATTTT	CATSLTTGGGQPQHF
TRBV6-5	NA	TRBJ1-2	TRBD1	TGTGCCAGCAGCCCAGGACAGGGTGGGGACTATGGCTACACCTTC	CASSPGQGGDYGYTF
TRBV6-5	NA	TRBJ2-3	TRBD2	TGTGCCAGCAGCTCCCTAGCGGGAGGCACAGATACGCAGTATTTT	CASSSLAGGTDTQYF
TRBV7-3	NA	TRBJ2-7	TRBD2	TGTGCCAGCAGCCCCCCGGGGGCTAGCGGGAGCTCCTACGAGCAGTACTTC	CASSPPGASGSSYEQYF
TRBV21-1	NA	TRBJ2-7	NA	TGTGCCAGCAGCAAAGCTGCGGCTAGCGGAGTTCAAACCTACGAGCAGTACTTC	CASSKAAASGVQTYEQYF
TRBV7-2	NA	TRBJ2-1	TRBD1	TGTGCCAGCAGCTTAAATGGCGGGACAGGGAACTTGAATGAGCAGTTCTTC	CASSLNGGTGNLNEQFF